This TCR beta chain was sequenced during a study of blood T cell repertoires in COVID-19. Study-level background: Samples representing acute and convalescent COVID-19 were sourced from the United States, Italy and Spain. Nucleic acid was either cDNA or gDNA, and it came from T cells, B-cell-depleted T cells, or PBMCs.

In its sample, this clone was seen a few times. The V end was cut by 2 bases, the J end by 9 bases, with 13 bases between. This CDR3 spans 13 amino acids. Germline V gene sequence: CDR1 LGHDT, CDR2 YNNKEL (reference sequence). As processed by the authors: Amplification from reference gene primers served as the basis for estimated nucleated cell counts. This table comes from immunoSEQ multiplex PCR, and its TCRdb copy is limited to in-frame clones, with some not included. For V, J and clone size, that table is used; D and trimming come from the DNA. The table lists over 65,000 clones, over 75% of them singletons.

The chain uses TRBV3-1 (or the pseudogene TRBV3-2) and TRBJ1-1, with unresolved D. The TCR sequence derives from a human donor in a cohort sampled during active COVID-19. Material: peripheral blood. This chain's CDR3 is CASSQLQKEKAFF. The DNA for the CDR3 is TGTGCCAGCAGCCAATTACAAAAGGAGAAAGCTTTCTTT.